Sequencing of this T cell receptor beta chain was carried out in a study of control samples from healthy donors and cancer patients. The repertoire was sequenced with immunoSEQ multiplex PCR; TCRdb's copy has only in-frame clones and lacks some. The sample lists 100,000 to 150,000 clones; around 94% were seen once. The CDR3 is made up of 14 amino acids. The V gene's germline CDR1 is SEHNR and CDR2 FQNEAQ (reference sequence). After removal of 0 bases from V and 6 bases from J, the junction contained 2 bases not matched to a gene. What was sequenced was PBMCs. This chain uses TRBV7-9 with TRBJ2-1, with 7 positions matching TRBD2. The clonotype originates from a man older than 75 with head and neck cancer. CDR3 amino acids: CASSLAGRGNEQFF. The CDR3 DNA sequence: TGTGCCAGCAGCTTAGCTGGGAGGGGCAATGAGCAGTTCTTC.